This T cell receptor beta chain was recovered during a study of cytomegalovirus exposure and HLA in healthy donors. The PCR employed 60 Vbeta primers together with 13 Jbeta primers. Assay used: immunoSEQ multiplex PCR; TCRdb lists only in-frame clones, some missing. The sample yields under 150,000 clones, approximately 84% seen once. Germline CDR1 reads MNHEY; CDR2 reads SVGAGI. The CDR3 is 16 residues long. General study results and limits: The study listed some 160 cytomegalovirus-associated TCR beta chains. Reportedly, a later analysis found an Asian-associated ancestry cluster had fewer N-insertions than the approximately 640-donor mean. Trimming of TCR beta V- and J-genes showed a link, identified in a later analysis, to a missense DCLRE1C variant.

Of note for this clone: Its specificity is not known. The junction departs from germline at one end; a sequencing error may be responsible.

The sample comprised PBMCs. V usage is TRBV6-5 and J usage is TRBJ2-6; 9 positions match TRBD2. The sequence was obtained from a woman in her thirties or forties in good health and CMV-seronegative. The CDR3 loop reads CASSYSSGSGANGLTF. The CDR3 DNA reads TGTGCCAGCAGTTACTCTAGCGGGAGTGGGGCCAACGGCCTGACTTTC.